This record concerns one T cell receptor beta chain sequence. The CDR3 runs to 17 residues. Germline assignment: CDR1 SQVTM and CDR2 ANQGSEA. With 3 bases clipped from V and 0 bases from J, the junction kept 7 bases outside the gene matches. This specimen comes from a study of blood T cell repertoires in COVID-19. Study in general: There were acute and convalescent COVID-19 samples, and they came from the United States, Italy and Spain.

How the authors handled the data: Reference gene primer amplification in the assay estimated nucleated cell counts. Using immunoSEQ multiplex PCR, the repertoire was profiled, and TCRdb retains in-frame clones only, with some absent. The DNA was the basis for D and trimming; V, J and clone size are from that table. The sample includes over 90,000 clones, 74% of them seen just once. Seattle researchers signed up patients amid active infection and tracked them longitudinally. This sequence joins TRBV29-1 and TRBJ2-1; 11 nucleotides align to TRBD2. Sequencing input: peripheral blood. The source is a man in his 70s with COVID-19, enrolled during active disease. The CDR3 spells CSVDGLAGGISYNEQFF. CDR3 DNA: TGCAGCGTTGACGGTCTAGCGGGAGGAATCTCCTACAATGAGCAGTTCTTC.